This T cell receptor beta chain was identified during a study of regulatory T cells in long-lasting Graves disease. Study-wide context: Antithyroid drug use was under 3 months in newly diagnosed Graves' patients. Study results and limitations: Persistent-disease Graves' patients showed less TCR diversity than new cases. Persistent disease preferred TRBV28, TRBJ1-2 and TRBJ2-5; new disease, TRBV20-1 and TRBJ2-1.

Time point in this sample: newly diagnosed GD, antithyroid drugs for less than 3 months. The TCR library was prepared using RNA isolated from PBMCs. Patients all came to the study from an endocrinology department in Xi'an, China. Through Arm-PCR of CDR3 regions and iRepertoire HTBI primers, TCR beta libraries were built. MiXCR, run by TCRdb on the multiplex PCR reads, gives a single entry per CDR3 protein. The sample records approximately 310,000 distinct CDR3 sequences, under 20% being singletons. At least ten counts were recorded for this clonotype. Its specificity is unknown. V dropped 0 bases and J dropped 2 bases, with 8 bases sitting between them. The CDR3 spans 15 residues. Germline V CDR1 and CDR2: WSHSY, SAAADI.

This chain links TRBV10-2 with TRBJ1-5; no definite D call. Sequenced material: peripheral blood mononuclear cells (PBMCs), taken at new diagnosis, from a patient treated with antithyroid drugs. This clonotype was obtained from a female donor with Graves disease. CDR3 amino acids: CASSESGYGNQPQHF. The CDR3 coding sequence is TGCGCCAGCAGTGAGTCGGGCTACGGCAATCAGCCCCAGCATTTT.